A single TCR beta chain is shown here with its context. This entry is derived from a study of blood T cell repertoires in COVID-19. On the study more broadly: The United States, Italy and Spain provided the acute and convalescent COVID-19 samples. The cDNA or gDNA used as material had been derived from T cells, B-cell-depleted T cells, or PBMCs.

Authors' processing steps: Amplification of reference gene primers provided the estimated nucleated cell counts. TCRdb keeps only in-frame clones here, not all; method: immunoSEQ multiplex PCR. V, J and clone size reflect that table, while D and trimming were determined from the DNA. Among around 620,000 clones listed, 80% to 90% were seen once. This CDR3 is built from 17 residues. CDR1 and CDR2 from the germline V gene are SGHAT and FQNNGV. Trimming stripped 6 bases from V and 0 bases from J, with 20 bases between. This TCR derives from a woman under 30 with acute or convalescent COVID-19. The specimen sequenced was peripheral blood. This chain connects TRBV11-2 to TRBJ1-2; D is perhaps TRBD1 (6 bases). The CDR3 loop reads CASRTTGQRNSNYGYTF. CDR3 DNA: TGTGCCAGCAGGACGACAGGCCAACGTAATTCTAACTATGGCTACACCTTC.